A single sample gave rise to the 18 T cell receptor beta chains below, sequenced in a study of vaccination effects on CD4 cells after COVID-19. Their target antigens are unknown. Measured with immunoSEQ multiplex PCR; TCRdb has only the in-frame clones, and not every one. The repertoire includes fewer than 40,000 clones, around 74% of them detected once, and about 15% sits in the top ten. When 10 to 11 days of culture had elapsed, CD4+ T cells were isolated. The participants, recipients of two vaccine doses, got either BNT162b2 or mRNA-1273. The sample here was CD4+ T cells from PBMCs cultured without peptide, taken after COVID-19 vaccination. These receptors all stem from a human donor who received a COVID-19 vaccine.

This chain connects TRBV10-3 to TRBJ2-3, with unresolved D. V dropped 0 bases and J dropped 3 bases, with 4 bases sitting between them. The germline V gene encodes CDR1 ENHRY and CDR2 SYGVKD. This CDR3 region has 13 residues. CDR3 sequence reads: CAISESVTDTQYF. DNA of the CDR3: TGTGCCATCAGTGAGTCAGTAACAGATACGCAGTATTTT.

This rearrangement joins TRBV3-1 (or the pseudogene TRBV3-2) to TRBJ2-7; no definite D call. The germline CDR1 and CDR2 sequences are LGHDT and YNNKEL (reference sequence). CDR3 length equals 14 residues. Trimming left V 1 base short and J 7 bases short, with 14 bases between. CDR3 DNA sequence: TGTGCCAGCAGCCAAGGCGGCTTTGGTAGAGAGCAGTACTTC. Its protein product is CASSQGGFGREQYF.

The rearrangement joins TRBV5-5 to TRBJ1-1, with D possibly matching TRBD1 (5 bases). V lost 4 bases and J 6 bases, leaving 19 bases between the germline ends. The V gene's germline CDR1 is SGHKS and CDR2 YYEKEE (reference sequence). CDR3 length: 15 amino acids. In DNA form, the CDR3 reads TGTGCCAGCAGCCCCGGTGGGCAGGGAAGGGCTGAAGCTTTCTTT. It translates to CASSPGGQGRAEAFF. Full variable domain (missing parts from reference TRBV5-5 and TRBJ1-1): DAGVTQSPTHLIKTRGQQVTLRCSPISGHKSVSWYQQVLGQGPQFIFQYYEKEERGRGNFPDRFSARQFPNYSSELNVNALLLGDSALYLCASSPGGQGRAEAFFGQGTRLTVV.

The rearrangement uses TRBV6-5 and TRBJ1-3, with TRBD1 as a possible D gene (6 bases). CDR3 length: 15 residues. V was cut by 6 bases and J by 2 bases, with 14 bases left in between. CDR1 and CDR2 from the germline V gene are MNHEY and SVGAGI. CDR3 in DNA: TGTGCCAGCAGCATGGACAGTAAACCTGGAAACACCATATATTTT. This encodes CASSMDSKPGNTIYF.

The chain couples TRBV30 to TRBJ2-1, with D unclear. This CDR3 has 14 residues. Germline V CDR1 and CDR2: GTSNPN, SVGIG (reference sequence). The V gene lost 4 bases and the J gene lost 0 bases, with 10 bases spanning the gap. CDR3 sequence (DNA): TGTGCCTGGAAGCCCCCGAGCTCCTACAATGAGCAGTTCTTC. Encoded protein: CAWKPPSSYNEQFF. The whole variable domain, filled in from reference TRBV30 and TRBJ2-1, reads SQTIHQWPATLVQPVGSPLSLECTVEGTSNPNLYWYRQAAGRGLQLLFYSVGIGQISSEVPQNLSASRPQDRQFILSSKKLLLSDSGFYLCAWKPPSSYNEQFFGPGTRLTVL.

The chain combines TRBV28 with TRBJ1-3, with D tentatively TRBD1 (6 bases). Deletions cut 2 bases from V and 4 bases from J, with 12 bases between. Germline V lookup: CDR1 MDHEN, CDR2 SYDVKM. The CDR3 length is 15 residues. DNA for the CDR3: TGTGCCAGCAGTTTACCAGGGGTCCGCGGAAACACCATATATTTT. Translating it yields CASSLPGVRGNTIYF.

CDR3 nucleotides: TGCGCCAGCAGCTTGGCGACAGGGGTAATGGAAAAACTGTTTTTT. Translated: CASSLATGVMEKLFF. This sequence joins TRBV5-1 and TRBJ1-4; 8 positions match TRBD1. The V segment lost 0 bases and the J segment 8 bases; nucleotides outside the gene matches: 6. Germline values: CDR1 SGHRS, CDR2 YFSETQ. The length of the CDR3 is 15 residues.

The CDR3 region has the DNA TGTGCCAGCAGTGAATCGGCGCCGAGCTCCTACAATGAGCAGTTCTTC. Protein: CASSESAPSSYNEQFF. V gene TRBV25-1 combines with J gene TRBJ2-1; D is uncertain. The V gene lost 1 base and the J gene lost 0 bases, with 10 bases spanning the gap. The germline gives CDR1 MGHDK, CDR2 SYGVNS. CDR3 length: 16 residues.

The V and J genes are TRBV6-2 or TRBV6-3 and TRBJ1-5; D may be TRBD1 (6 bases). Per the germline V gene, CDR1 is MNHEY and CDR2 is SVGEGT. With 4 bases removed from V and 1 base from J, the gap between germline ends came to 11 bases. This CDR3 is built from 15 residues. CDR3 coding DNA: TGTGCCAGCAGTTCGGGGGGGGCCAGCAATCAGCCCCAGCATTTT. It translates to CASSSGGASNQPQHF.

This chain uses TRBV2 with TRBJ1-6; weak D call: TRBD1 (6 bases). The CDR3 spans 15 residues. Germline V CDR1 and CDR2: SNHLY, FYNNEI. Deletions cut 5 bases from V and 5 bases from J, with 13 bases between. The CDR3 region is CASSLGGTNNSPLHF. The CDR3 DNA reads TGTGCCAGCAGTCTAGGGGGGACCAATAATTCACCCCTCCACTTT.

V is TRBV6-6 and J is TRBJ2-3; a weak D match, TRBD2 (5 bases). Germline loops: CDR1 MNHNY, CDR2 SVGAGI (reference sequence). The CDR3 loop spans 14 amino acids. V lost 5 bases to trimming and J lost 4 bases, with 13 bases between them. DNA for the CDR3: TGTGCCAGCAGTCAAACTAGGTACTCAGATACGCAGTATTTT. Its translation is CASSQTRYSDTQYF.

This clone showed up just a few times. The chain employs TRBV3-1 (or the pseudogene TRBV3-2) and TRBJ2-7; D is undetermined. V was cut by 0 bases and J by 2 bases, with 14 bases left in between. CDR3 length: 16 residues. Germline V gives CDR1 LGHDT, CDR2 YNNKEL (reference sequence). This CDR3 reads CASSQDPGVWAYEQYF. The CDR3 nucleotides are TGTGCCAGCAGCCAAGATCCCGGAGTGTGGGCCTACGAGCAGTACTTC.

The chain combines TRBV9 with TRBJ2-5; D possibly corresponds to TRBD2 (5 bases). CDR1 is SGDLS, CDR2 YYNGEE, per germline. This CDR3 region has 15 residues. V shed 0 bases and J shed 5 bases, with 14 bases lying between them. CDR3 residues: CASSVEGIWRETQYF. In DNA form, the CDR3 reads TGTGCCAGCAGCGTAGAGGGTATATGGAGGGAGACCCAGTACTTC.

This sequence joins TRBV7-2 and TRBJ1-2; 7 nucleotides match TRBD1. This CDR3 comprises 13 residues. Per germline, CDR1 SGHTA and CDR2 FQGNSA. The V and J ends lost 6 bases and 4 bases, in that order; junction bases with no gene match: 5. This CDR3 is CASRRTGVYGYTF. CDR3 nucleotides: TGTGCCAGCAGACGGACAGGAGTCTATGGCTACACCTTC.

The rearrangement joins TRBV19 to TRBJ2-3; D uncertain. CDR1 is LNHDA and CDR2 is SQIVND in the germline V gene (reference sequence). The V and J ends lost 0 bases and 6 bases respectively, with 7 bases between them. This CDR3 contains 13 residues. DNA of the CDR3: TGTGCCAGTAGTATAGATAAATGGGATACGCAGTATTTT. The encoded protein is CASSIDKWDTQYF.

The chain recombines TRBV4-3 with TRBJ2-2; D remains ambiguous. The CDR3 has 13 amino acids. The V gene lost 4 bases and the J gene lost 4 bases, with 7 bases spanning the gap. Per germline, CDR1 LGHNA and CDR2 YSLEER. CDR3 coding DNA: TGCGCCAGCAGCCGAGAGCTCACCGGGGAGCTGTTTTTT. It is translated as CASSRELTGELFF.

CDR3 residues: CASSLAAGGNYGYTF. The CDR3 DNA follows: TGTGCCAGCAGCTTGGCGGCAGGGGGCAACTATGGCTACACCTTC. The chain uses TRBV5-5 and TRBJ1-2; TRBD1 agrees at 8 bases. The trim removed 0 bases at V and 2 bases at J, leaving 3 bases unmatched. The CDR3 sequence is 15 residues long. The germline V gene encodes CDR1 SGHKS and CDR2 YYEKEE (reference sequence).

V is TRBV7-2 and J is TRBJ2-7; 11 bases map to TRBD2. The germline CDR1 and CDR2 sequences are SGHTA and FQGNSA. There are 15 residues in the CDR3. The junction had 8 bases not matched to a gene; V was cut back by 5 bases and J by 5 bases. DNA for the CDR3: TGTGCCAGCAGCGCTACTAGCGGGGGATTCAACGAGCAGTACTTC. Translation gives CASSATSGGFNEQYF.